The clone carrying this T cell receptor (beta chain) was seen only a few times. The antigen is not known. Clones were sequenced by immunoSEQ multiplex PCR, and TCRdb holds only the in-frame ones, with some missing. This sample has about 16,000 clones; approximately 85% occur once, and the top ten carry about 4.5%. This record comes from a study of T cell clonotyping in hematopoietic cell transplantation. The CDR3 is 15 amino acids. Trimming cost V 0 bases and J 0 bases, with 8 bases left between them. Looked up from germline, CDR1 is SGHVS and CDR2 is FNYEAQ. Study-wide points: Without cell sorting, CD4 versus CD8 contributions remain unresolved. After transplant, recipient diversity fell while pathologically expanded clonotypes grew through day 180.

The origin of this receptor is a woman between 40 and 50 years old in good health. Some clones in this sample may be carry-over from other donors' samples. The chain has TRBV7-6 and TRBJ1-2, with a tentative D call TRBD1 (6 bases). Material for sequencing was peripheral blood mononuclear cells. The CDR3 DNA reads TGTGCCAGCAGCTTAGCGGCAGGGGCTAACTATGGCTACACCTTC. Translating it yields CASSLAAGANYGYTF. Supplemented by reference TRBV7-6 and TRBJ1-2, the full variable domain reads GAGVSQSPRYKVTKRGQDVALRCDPISGHVSLYWYRQALGQGPEFLTYFNYEAQQDKSGLPNDRFSAERPEGSISTLTIQRTEQRDSAMYRCASSLAAGANYGYTFGSGTRLTVV.